This entry concerns a single TCR beta chain. Its antigen is currently unknown. This entry comes from a study of monozygotic twins with inflammatory bowel disease. Study-wide results and limits: There was no way to distinguish the different T cell subtypes.

TCRdb reprocessed the 5' RACE reads and stores each CDR3 protein as one record, lacking DNA. This sample carries 110,000 to 150,000 distinct CDR3 sequences, with around 1.3% going to the ten biggest clones. Germline V gene lookup returns CDR1 SEHNR and CDR2 FQNEAQ (reference sequence). The CDR3 is made up of 14 amino acids. The receptor was isolated from a human donor with ulcerative colitis or Crohn's disease, or a healthy co-twin of an affected twin (not recorded which). Sequenced material: blood. The chain links TRBV7-9 to TRBJ1-1; as DNA is missing, the TRBD1 call by TCRdb cannot be tested. CDR3: CASKLTDRGQEAFF.